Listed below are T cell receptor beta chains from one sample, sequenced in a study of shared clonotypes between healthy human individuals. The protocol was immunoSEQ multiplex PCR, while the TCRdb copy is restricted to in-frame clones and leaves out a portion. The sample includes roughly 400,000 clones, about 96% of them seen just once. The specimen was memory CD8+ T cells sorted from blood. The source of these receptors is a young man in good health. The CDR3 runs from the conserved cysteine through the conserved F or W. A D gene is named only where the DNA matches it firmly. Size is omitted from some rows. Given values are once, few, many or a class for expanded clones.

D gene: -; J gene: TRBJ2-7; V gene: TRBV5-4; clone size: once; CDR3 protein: CASPDRGTFYEQYF; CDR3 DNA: TGTGCCAGTCCGGACAGAGGGACCTTCTACGAGCAGTACTTC
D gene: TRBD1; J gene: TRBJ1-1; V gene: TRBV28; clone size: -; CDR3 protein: CASSLRDRGQENTEAFF; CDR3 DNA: TGTGCCAGCAGTTTACGGGACAGGGGTCAAGAGAACACTGAAGCTTTCTTT
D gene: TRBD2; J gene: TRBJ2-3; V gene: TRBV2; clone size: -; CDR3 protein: CASRGGDSTDTQYF; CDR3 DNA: TGTGCCAGCAGGGGAGGGGATAGCACAGATACGCAGTATTTT
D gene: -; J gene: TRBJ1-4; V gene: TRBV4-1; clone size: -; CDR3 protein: CASSQTNEKLFF; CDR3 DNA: TGCGCCAGCAGCCAAACTAATGAAAAACTGTTTTTT
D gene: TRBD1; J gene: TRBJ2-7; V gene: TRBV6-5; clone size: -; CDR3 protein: CASSSGTAKSYEQYF; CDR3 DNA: TGTGCCAGCAGCTCTGGGACAGCCAAATCCTACGAGCAGTACTTC
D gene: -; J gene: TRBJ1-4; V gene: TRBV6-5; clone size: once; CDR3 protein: CASSYRQVANEKLFF; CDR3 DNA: TGTGCCAGCAGTTACAGGCAGGTAGCTAATGAAAAACTGTTTTTT
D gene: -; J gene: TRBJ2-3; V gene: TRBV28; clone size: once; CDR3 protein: CASSSPRGPNQTQYF; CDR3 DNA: TGTGCCAGCAGTTCCCCCCGGGGACCCAATCAAACGCAGTATTTT
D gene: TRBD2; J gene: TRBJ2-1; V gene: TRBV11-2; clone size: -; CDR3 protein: CASSFAFGLAEYNEQFF; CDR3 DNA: TGTGCCAGCAGTTTCGCCTTCGGCCTAGCGGAGTACAATGAGCAGTTCTTC
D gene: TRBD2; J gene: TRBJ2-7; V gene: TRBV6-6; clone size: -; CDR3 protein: CASSYGLAGALYEQYF; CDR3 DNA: TGTGCCAGCAGTTACGGGCTAGCGGGAGCCCTATACGAGCAGTACTTC
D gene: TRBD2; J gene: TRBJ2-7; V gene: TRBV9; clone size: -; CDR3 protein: CASSVVRASGTDEQYF; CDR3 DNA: TGTGCCAGCAGCGTAGTAAGGGCTAGCGGGACCGACGAGCAGTACTTC
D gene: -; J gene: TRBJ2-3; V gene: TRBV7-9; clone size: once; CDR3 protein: CASSLMGGLADTQYF; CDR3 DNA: TGTGCCAGCAGCTTAATGGGGGGGCTCGCAGATACGCAGTATTTT
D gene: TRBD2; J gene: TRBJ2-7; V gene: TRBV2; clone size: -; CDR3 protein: CASSTSGRANEQYF; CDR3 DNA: TGTGCCAGCAGTACAAGCGGGAGGGCCAACGAGCAGTACTTC
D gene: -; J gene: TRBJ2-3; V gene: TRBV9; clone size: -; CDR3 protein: CASSVGRGGTDTQYF; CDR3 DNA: TGTGCCAGCAGCGTAGGCAGGGGAGGCACAGATACGCAGTATTTT
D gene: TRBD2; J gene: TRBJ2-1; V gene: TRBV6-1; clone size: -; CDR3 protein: CASSDSSGSPFNEQFF; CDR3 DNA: TGTGCCAGCAGTGATTCTAGCGGGAGCCCGTTTAATGAGCAGTTCTTC
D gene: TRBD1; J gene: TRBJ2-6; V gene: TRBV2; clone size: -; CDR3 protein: CASRVTGVQSGANVLTF; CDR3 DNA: TGTGCCAGCAGAGTCACAGGGGTCCAGTCTGGGGCCAACGTCCTGACTTTC
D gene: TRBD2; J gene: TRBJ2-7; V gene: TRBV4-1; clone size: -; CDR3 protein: CASSQTSAYEQYF; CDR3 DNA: TGCGCCAGCAGCCAGACTAGCGCCTACGAGCAGTACTTC
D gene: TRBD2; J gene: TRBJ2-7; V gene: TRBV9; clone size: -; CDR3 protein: CASSASGSIHEQYF; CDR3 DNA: TGTGCCAGCAGCGCCAGCGGGAGTATCCACGAGCAGTACTTC
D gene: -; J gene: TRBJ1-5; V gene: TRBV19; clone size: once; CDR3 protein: CASRGILSNQPQHF; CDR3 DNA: TGTGCCAGTAGGGGAATATTGAGCAATCAGCCCCAGCATTTT
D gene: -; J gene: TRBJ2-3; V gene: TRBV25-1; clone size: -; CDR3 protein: CASSEFFGLGSTDTQYF; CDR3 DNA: TGTGCCAGCAGTGAATTTTTTGGTCTAGGTTCCACAGATACGCAGTATTTT
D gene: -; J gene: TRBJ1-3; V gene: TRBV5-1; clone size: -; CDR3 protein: CASSPLPWESFSGNTIYF; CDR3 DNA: TGCGCCAGCAGCCCCTTGCCTTGGGAGAGCTTCTCTGGAAACACCATATATTTT
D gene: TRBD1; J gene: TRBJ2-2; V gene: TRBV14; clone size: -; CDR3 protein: CASSRRTGTNTGELFF; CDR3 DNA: TGTGCCAGCAGCCGCAGGACAGGGACGAACACCGGGGAGCTGTTTTTT
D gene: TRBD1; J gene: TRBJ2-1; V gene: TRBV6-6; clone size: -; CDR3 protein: CASSSGTAVGNEQFF; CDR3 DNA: TGTGCCAGCAGTTCCGGGACAGCGGTGGGGAATGAGCAGTTCTTC
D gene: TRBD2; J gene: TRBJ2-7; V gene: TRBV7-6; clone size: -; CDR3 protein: CASSLTGTSGPYEQYF; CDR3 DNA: TGTGCCAGCAGCTTGACCGGGACTAGCGGCCCTTACGAGCAGTACTTC
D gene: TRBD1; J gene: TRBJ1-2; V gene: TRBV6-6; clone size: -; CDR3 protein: CASSSGQLYGYTF; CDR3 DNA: TGTGCCAGCAGTTCGGGACAGCTATATGGCTACACCTTC
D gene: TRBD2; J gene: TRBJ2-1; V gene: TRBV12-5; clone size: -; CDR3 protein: CASGSHQLAGGNEQFF; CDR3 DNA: TGTGCTAGTGGTTCGCATCAACTAGCGGGGGGCAATGAGCAGTTCTTC
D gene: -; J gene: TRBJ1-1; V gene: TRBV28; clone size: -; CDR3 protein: CASRPGATEAFF; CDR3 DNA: TGTGCCAGCAGACCGGGGGCCACTGAAGCTTTCTTT
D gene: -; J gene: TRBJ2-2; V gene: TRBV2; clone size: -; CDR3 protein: CATETTGENTGELFF; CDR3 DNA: TGTGCCACCGAAACCACAGGCGAGAACACCGGGGAGCTGTTTTTT
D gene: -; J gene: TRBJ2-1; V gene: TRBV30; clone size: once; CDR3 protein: CAWSVGLYNEQFF; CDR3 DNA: TGTGCCTGGAGTGTCGGTCTCTACAATGAGCAGTTCTTC
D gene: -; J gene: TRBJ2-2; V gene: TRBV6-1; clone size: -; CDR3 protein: CASGIRAVGTGELFF; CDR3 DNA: TGTGCCAGCGGGATAAGGGCCGTGGGCACCGGGGAGCTGTTTTTT
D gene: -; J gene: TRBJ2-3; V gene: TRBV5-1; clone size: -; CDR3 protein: CASSLTGMNWDTQYF; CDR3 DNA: TGCGCCAGCAGCTTGACAGGGATGAATTGGGATACGCAGTATTTT
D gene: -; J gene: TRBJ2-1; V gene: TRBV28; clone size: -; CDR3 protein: CASSLSGTVYNEQFF; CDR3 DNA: TGTGCCAGCAGTTTATCAGGGACGGTGTACAATGAGCAGTTCTTC
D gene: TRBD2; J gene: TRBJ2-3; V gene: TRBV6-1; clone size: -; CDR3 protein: CASSQGVTGGQDTQYF; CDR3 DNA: TGTGCCAGCAGTCAAGGAGTGACGGGAGGGCAGGATACGCAGTATTTT
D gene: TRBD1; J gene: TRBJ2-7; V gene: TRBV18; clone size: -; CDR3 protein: CASSPPGTGTYEQYF; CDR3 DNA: TGTGCCAGCTCACCTCCCGGGACAGGGACCTACGAGCAGTACTTC
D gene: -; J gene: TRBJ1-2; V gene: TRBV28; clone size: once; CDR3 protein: CASSPLVSGYTF; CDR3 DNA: TGTGCCAGCAGTCCCTTGGTTAGCGGCTACACCTTC
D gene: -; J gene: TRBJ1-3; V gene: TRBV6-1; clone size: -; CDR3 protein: CASTMDSAGNTIYF; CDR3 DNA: TGTGCCAGCACCATGGACAGCGCGGGAAACACCATATATTTT
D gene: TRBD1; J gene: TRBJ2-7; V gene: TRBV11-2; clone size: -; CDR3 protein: CASSSPQGAWYEQYF; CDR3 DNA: TGTGCCAGCAGCTCTCCTCAGGGGGCGTGGTACGAGCAGTACTTC
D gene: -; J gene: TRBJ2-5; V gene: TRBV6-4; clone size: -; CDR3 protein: CATPSALKETQYF; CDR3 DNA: TGTGCCACCCCTTCGGCTCTAAAAGAGACCCAGTACTTC
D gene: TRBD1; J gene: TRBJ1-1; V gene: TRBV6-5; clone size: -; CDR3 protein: CASSYGSRGRNTEAFF; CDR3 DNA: TGTGCCAGCAGTTATGGGAGCAGGGGGCGGAACACTGAAGCTTTCTTT
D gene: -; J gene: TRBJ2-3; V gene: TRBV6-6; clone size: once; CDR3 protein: CASTPWASGSTDTQYF; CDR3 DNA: TGTGCCAGCACCCCCTGGGCAAGCGGGAGCACAGATACGCAGTATTTT
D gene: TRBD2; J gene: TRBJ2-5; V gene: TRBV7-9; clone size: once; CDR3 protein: CASSSSTSGRARETQYF; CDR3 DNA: TGTGCCAGCAGCTCTTCGACTAGCGGGAGGGCCCGGGAGACCCAGTACTTC
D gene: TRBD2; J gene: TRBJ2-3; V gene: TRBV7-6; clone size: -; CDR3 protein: CASSLVAGGVPDTQYF; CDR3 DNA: TGTGCCAGCAGCTTAGTGGCGGGAGGGGTGCCAGATACGCAGTATTTT
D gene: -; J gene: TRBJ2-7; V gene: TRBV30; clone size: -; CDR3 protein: CAWSVTSKPWDPYEQYF; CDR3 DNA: TGTGCCTGGAGTGTAACATCAAAGCCGTGGGACCCCTACGAGCAGTACTTC
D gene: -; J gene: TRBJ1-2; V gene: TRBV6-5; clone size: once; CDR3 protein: CASSATGSHGYTF; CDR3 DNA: TGTGCCAGCAGTGCCACAGGGAGTCATGGCTACACCTTC
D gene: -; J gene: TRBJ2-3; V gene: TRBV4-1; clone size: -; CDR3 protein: CASSESVFPPTDTQYF; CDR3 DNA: TGCGCCAGCAGCGAGTCGGTGTTCCCTCCCACAGATACGCAGTATTTT
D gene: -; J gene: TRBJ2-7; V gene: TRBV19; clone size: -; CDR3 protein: CASSIPGFHEQYF; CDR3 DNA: TGTGCCAGTAGTATCCCCGGGTTCCACGAGCAGTACTTC
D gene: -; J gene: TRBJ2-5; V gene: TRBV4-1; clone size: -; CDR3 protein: CASSLPRDQETQYF; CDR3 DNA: TGCGCCAGCAGCCTCCCACGGGACCAAGAGACCCAGTACTTC
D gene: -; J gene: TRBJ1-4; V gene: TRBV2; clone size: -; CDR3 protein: CASSDQGLGNEKLFF; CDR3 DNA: TGTGCCAGCAGTGATCAGGGTTTGGGTAATGAAAAACTGTTTTTT
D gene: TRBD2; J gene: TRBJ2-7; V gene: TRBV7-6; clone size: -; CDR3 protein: CASSFSGLGEQYF; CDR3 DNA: TGTGCCAGCAGCTTCTCGGGACTAGGAGAGCAGTACTTC
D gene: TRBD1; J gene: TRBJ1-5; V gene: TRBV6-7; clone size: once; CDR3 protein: CASSFYRGRWSNQPQHF; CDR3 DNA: TGTGCCAGCAGTTTCTACAGGGGAAGGTGGAGCAATCAGCCCCAGCATTTT
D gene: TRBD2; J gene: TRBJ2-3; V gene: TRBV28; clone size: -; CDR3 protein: CASTRGSLAGALDTQYF; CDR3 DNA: TGTGCCAGCACCCGAGGATCTCTAGCGGGAGCACTAGATACGCAGTATTTT
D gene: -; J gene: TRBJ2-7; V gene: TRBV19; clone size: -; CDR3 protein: CASSRRAGYEQYF; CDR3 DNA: TGTGCCAGTAGCCGGAGGGCCGGCTACGAGCAGTACTTC
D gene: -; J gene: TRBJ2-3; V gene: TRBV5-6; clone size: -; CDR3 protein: CASSFADTQYF; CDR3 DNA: TGTGCCAGCAGTTTTGCAGATACGCAGTATTTT
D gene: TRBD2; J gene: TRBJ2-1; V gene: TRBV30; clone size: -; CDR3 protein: CAWSVGGGRGQFF; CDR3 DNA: TGTGCCTGGAGTGTTGGCGGGGGGAGAGGGCAGTTCTTC